These T cell receptor beta chains were read from a single sample in a study of blood T cells in healthy people across ages. TCRdb reprocessed the 5' RACE reads via MiXCR and lists one record per CDR3 protein. This table has about 650,000 distinct CDR3 sequences, around 52% appearing once. Sequencing was carried out using blood. The receptors were gathered from a woman older than 75 in good health. CDR3s include the opening cysteine and the closing phenylalanine or tryptophan. Size is stated for part of the rows, as once, few or many counts, or as a class when the clone is expanded.

size	V	J	CDR3
many	TRBV21-1	TRBJ2-1	CASSKMVPVTYNEQFF
few	TRBV24-1	NA	CATSDLETSGSYNEQYF
NA	TRBV12-3/TRBV12-4	TRBJ2-2	CASRHLGQGVIGELFF
NA	TRBV12-3/TRBV12-4	TRBJ2-1	CASSRPTGGRSNEQFF
few	TRBV7-9	TRBJ2-2	CASGGQGLIAGELFF
NA	TRBV28	TRBJ1-4	CASRGDSLIYEKLFF
NA	TRBV5-5	TRBJ2-5	CAISVDPAGTQYF
NA	TRBV20-1	TRBJ2-3	CSWTLDDTQYF
NA	TRBV12-5	TRBJ2-1	CASGLINRNEQFF
NA	TRBV20-1	TRBJ2-3	CSASGTSRDTDTQYF
many	TRBV7-6	TRBJ2-7	CASSLAGQGYYEQYF
many	TRBV7-9	TRBJ1-6	CASSGGYNSPLHF
NA	TRBV20-1	TRBJ2-3	CSSHDRSGALTDTQYF
NA	TRBV7-2	TRBJ1-5	CACSSTRDRWGRQPQHF
many	TRBV11-2	TRBJ2-7	CASSPINRGSSYEQYF
many	TRBV20-1	TRBJ2-7	CSTRDGTSKIYEQYF
NA	TRBV24-1	TRBJ2-1	CATSPRDRDYNEQFF
NA	TRBV27	NA	CASSFEPGQSHEQYF
many	TRBV12-3/TRBV12-4	TRBJ2-1	CASSFYQGTYNEQFF
NA	TRBV9	TRBJ2-3	CASSFPTSGGEDTQYF
NA	TRBV29-1	TRBJ2-1	CSVVGGLPGSSYNEQFF
NA	TRBV4-3	TRBJ2-1	CASSQRRGAYNEQFF
NA	TRBV11-2	TRBJ2-5	CASSSTGLAGGRETQYF
NA	TRBV28	TRBJ1-6	CASSNPWGVGGNSPLHF
many	TRBV6-1	TRBJ2-3	CASSLPAGGDTQYF
few	TRBV12-3/TRBV12-4	TRBJ1-2	CASSLGRNLHGYTF
many	TRBV9	TRBJ1-6	CASSVVGLNSPLHF
NA	TRBV29-1	TRBJ2-3	CSAARGQVSDTQYF
few	TRBV18	TRBJ2-7	CASSVRELKREQYF
NA	TRBV4-1	TRBJ2-2	CASSQSSGRQGGELFF
NA	TRBV20-1	TRBJ1-1	CSATQDTEAFF
NA	TRBV7-2	TRBJ2-1	CASSSQGGRINEQFF
NA	TRBV7-8	TRBJ2-3	CASSGADTRYF
many	TRBV5-1	TRBJ2-5	CASSLESWGQETQYF
NA	TRBV10-3	TRBJ2-7	CAISVGTGANYEQYF
many	TRBV5-1	TRBJ1-4	CASSLAGVANEKLFF
few	TRBV7-2	TRBJ2-1	CASNSRGLNEQFF
once	TRBV7-9	TRBJ2-5	CASSHPPSSGQETQYF
few	TRBV15	TRBJ1-6	CATSLLSITSGGYNSPLHF
NA	TRBV18	TRBJ2-3	CASSRDRGTLDTQYF
many	TRBV4-2	TRBJ2-2	CASSQDWASGELFF
many	TRBV9	TRBJ2-7	CASSPRLGHEQYF
many	TRBV14	TRBJ2-5	CASSQDLNQETQYF
NA	TRBV25-1	TRBJ2-3	CASSEAGTSGSRTDTQYF
NA	TRBV7-9	TRBJ2-7	CASSLAGTGALYEQYF
many	TRBV7-2	TRBJ2-1	CASSASPPYNEQFF
many	TRBV6-1	TRBJ2-7	CASSEPRREQYF
many	TRBV7-3	TRBJ2-7	CATNGEGSYEQYF
few	TRBV30	TRBJ2-3	CAWSSSDTQYF
many	TRBV4-2	TRBJ2-1	CASSQTASGRTYNEQFF
many	TRBV29-1	TRBJ2-3	CSVERTGTDTQYF
NA	TRBV6-5	TRBJ2-7	CASSYPGLAGGPPSSYEQYF
NA	TRBV6-5	TRBJ2-1	CASSRMDLYNEQFF
NA	TRBV18	TRBJ1-4	CASSQDRDPNEKLFF
many	TRBV21-1	TRBJ2-1	CASSKETGSFVNEQFF
many	TRBV20-1	TRBJ2-7	CSVPQRGYEQYF
NA	TRBV19	TRBJ2-2	CASRTGGPGELFF
few	TRBV5-1	TRBJ1-1	CASSLGRDNTEAFF
few	TRBV30	TRBJ2-3	CAWSKITDTQYF
many	TRBV29-1	TRBJ2-1	CSVVPGQGKGGLTINEQFF